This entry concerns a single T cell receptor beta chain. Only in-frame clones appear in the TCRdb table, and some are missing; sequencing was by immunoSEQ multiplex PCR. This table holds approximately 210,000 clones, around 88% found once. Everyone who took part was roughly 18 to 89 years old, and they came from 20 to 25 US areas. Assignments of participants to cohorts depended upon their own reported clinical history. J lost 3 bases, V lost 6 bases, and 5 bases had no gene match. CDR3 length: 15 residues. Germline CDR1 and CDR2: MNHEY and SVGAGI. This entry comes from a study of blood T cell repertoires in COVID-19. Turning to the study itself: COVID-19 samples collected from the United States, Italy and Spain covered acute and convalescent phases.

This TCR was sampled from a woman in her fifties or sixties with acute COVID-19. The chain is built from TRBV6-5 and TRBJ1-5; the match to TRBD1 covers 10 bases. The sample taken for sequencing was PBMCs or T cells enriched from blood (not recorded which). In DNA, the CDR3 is TGTGCCAGCAGAACCGGGACAGGGGCCAATCAGCCCCAGCATTTT. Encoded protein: CASRTGTGANQPQHF.